What follows are 27 T cell receptor beta chains derived from one specimen sequenced in a study of T cells in Graves' hyperthyroidism and ophthalmopathy. TCR beta CDR3 sequences were amplified from RNA transcripts. A first-round RT-PCR of the TCR CDR3 used the HTBI primer set. Using its own MiXCR run on the multiplex PCR reads, TCRdb lists one record per CDR3 protein. The table has hundreds of thousands of distinct CDR3 sequences, approximately 15% seen once. Sequenced material: blood. These receptors originate from a woman between 45 and 60 years old with Graves' ophthalmopathy.

The V and J genes are TRBV4-3 and TRBJ2-7; TRBD2 matches at 7 bases. This CDR3 spans 16 amino acids. CDR1 and CDR2 (germline): LGHNA, YSLEER. With 0 bases clipped from V and 1 base from J, the junction kept 6 bases outside the gene matches. CDR3 loop: CASSQEGAGSSYEQYF. The CDR3 DNA reads as TGCGCCAGCAGCCAAGAGGGAGCGGGATCATCCTACGAGCAGTACTTC.

This clonotype was seen many times. CDR3 coding DNA: TGTGCCAGCAGCCCACCTTCGGTGGACAATGAGCAGTTCTTC. It translates to CASSPPSVDNEQFF. V is TRBV7-2 and J is TRBJ2-1, with no clear D. There are 14 residues in the CDR3. Deletions cut 5 bases from V and 5 bases from J, with 13 bases between. Germline V gene sequence: CDR1 SGHTA, CDR2 FQGNSA.

This clonotype was seen more than once but under ten times. The chain links TRBV5-6 to TRBJ2-5; D remains ambiguous. This CDR3 spans 16 amino acids. Trimming cost V 3 bases and J 0 bases, with 15 bases left between them. Germline CDR1 and CDR2: SGHDT and YYEEEE. The CDR3 is CASSSGPSAYQETQYF. CDR3 nucleotides: TGTGCCAGCAGCTCCGGTCCATCAGCGTACCAAGAGACCCAGTACTTC. Combining the CDR3 with reference TRBV5-6 and TRBJ2-5 gives the whole variable domain DAGVTQSPTHLIKTRGQQVTLRCSPKSGHDTVSWYQQALGQGPQFIFQYYEEEERQRGNFPDRFSGHQFPNYSSELNVNALLLGDSALYLCASSSGPSAYQETQYFGPGTRLLVL.

This clonotype was counted ten times or more. The chain links TRBV7-8 to TRBJ1-5; tentative D call: TRBD1 (6 bases). The CDR3 consists of 15 residues. V was cut by 5 bases and J by 0 bases, with 11 bases left in between. The germline gives CDR1 SGHVS, CDR2 FQNEAQ. CDR3 protein: CASSPGHLSNQPQHF. CDR3 in DNA: TGTGCCAGCAGCCCGGGACATCTTAGCAATCAGCCCCAGCATTTT.

This clonotype was seen many times. The chain has TRBV20-1 and TRBJ2-7; 7 nucleotides match TRBD2. The CDR3 is 13 residues long. The ends lost 3 bases at V and 4 bases at J; junction bases unmatched: 6. The germline V gene encodes CDR1 DFQATT and CDR2 SNEGSKA (reference sequence). DNA of the CDR3: TGCAGTGCTAGTACACTAGCGAATTACGAGCAGTACTTC. Amino acid sequence: CSASTLANYEQYF.

V and J are TRBV27 and TRBJ1-6, with TRBD1 matching over 8 bases. This CDR3 has 18 amino acids. CDR1 is MNHEY, CDR2 SMNVEV, per germline (reference sequence). The ends lost 2 bases at V and 7 bases at J; junction bases unmatched: 13. CDR3 sequence: CASSLQLFTDRGNSPLHF. In DNA, the CDR3 is TGTGCCAGCAGTTTACAACTTTTTACCGACAGGGGAAATTCACCCCTCCACTTT.

V usage is TRBV19 and J usage is TRBJ1-1; possible D gene TRBD1, 6 bases. Germline CDR1 LNHDA, CDR2 SQIVND (reference sequence). The CDR3 is made up of 13 amino acids. V lost 5 bases and J 3 bases, leaving 10 bases between the germline ends. The chain's CDR3 is CASSEYRDTEAFF. CDR3 DNA sequence: TGTGCCAGTAGTGAATACAGGGACACTGAAGCTTTCTTT.

This clonotype was observed many times. The chain recombines TRBV5-6 with TRBJ2-5; tentatively, D is TRBD2 (6 bases). The CDR3 has 16 amino acids. CDR1 is SGHDT and CDR2 is YYEEEE in the germline V gene. V shed 2 bases and J shed 6 bases, with 20 bases lying between them. The CDR3 loop reads CASSFGLSGSWKTQYF. The DNA of the CDR3 is TGTGCCAGCAGCTTTGGTCTGTCCGGGAGTTGGAAGACCCAGTACTTC.

This clonotype came up a few times. The gene calls are TRBV9 and TRBJ2-7; the D gene is possibly TRBD2 (5 bases). The V gene lost 3 bases and the J gene lost 2 bases, with 15 bases spanning the gap. This CDR3 spans 15 amino acids. Germline CDR1 and CDR2: SGDLS and YYNGEE. The CDR3 nucleotides are TGTGCCAGCAGCGCGGCCTCTAGCTACGCCTACGAGCAGTACTTC. Residues: CASSAASSYAYEQYF.

This clonotype was counted many times. The chain uses TRBV7-9 and TRBJ2-1; 12 nucleotides align to TRBD2. The trim removed 5 bases at V and 6 bases at J, leaving 11 bases unmatched. The CDR3 spans 17 residues. Germline loops: CDR1 SEHNR, CDR2 FQNEAQ (reference sequence). CDR3 in amino acids: CASSPHGLAGPLNEQFF. In nucleotides, the CDR3 is TGTGCCAGCAGCCCCCATGGACTAGCGGGACCCCTCAATGAGCAGTTCTTC.

This clonotype was found many times. This chain connects TRBV20-1 to TRBJ1-5; 8 bases align to TRBD1. This CDR3 has 17 amino acids. V was clipped by 5 bases and J by 2 bases; unmatched bases: 14. Germline CDR1 DFQATT, CDR2 SNEGSKA (reference sequence). The CDR3 here is CSAAGTGFTTGNQPQHF. In nucleotides, the CDR3 is TGCAGTGCTGCCGGGACAGGTTTTACAACTGGCAATCAGCCCCAGCATTTT.

This clonotype has more than one count but fewer than ten. DNA of the CDR3: TGTGCCAGCAGCTTCGGGACAGGGGACCGCGAGCAGTACTTC. Protein product: CASSFGTGDREQYF. The gene calls are TRBV11-2 and TRBJ2-7; 10 nucleotides align to TRBD1. J lost 6 bases, V lost 3 bases, and 5 bases had no gene match. CDR3 length: 14 residues. From germline, CDR1 is SGHAT and CDR2 FQNNGV.

The chain employs TRBV18 and TRBJ2-1, with D unclear. Trimming left V 4 bases short and J 9 bases short, with 10 bases between. CDR3 length equals 12 residues. Germline-derived CDR1 and CDR2 are KGHSH and LQKENI. The CDR3 DNA reads as TGTGCCAGCTCACTCAAAGACACTGAGCAGTTCTTC. Protein: CASSLKDTEQFF.

This clonotype was counted ten times or more. The CDR3 reads CASSLSSGRMETQYF. CDR3 nucleotide sequence: TGTGCCAGCAGTTTAAGTAGCGGGAGGATGGAGACCCAGTACTTC. J is TRBJ2-5 and V is TRBV12-3 or TRBV12-4; 10 bases are a match to TRBD2. This CDR3 is 15 amino acids long. Trimming cost V 2 bases and J 5 bases; bases outside gene matches: 5.

There are a few counts of this clonotype. In DNA, the CDR3 is TGTGCCAGCAGCTTAGTATCAGGGTTGAAAAACATTCAGTACTTC. This sequence encodes CASSLVSGLKNIQYF. This chain links TRBV7-2 with TRBJ2-4; maybe TRBD1 (5 bases). Germline CDR1 and CDR2: SGHTA and FQGNSA. The V end lost 1 base, the J end lost 4 bases, and 11 bases lay between the germline ends. The CDR3 is 15 amino acids.

There are a few counts of this clonotype. The chain joins TRBV4-3 to TRBJ2-3; D is unresolved. Germline lookup yields CDR1 LGHNA and CDR2 YSLEER. Trimming stripped 1 base from V and 0 bases from J, with 8 bases between. The CDR3 length is 15 residues. DNA of the CDR3: TGCGCCAGCAGCCAAGGACTGGACAGCACAGATACGCAGTATTTT. It is translated as CASSQGLDSTDTQYF.

There are many counts of this clonotype. V usage is TRBV5-5 and J usage is TRBJ1-2; no clear D. Per the germline V gene, CDR1 is SGHKS and CDR2 is YYEKEE (reference sequence). The CDR3 loop spans 13 amino acids. Trimming took off 5 bases at V and 4 bases at J, with 12 bases between the two ends. The CDR3 sequence: CASSSLGSYGYTF. DNA of the CDR3: TGTGCCAGCAGTTCCCTAGGAAGCTATGGCTACACCTTC.

This clonotype was detected many times. In DNA form, the CDR3 reads TGCAGCGTTGCCGGGACAGGGCACTACAATGAGCAGTTCTTC. This codes for CSVAGTGHYNEQFF. V gene TRBV29-1 combines with J gene TRBJ2-1; 9 positions agree with TRBD1. From germline, CDR1 is SQVTM and CDR2 ANQGSEA. V gave up 4 bases and J gave up 3 bases; unmatched junction bases: 4. The CDR3 contains 14 residues.

The sample holds many counts of this clonotype. The rearrangement joins TRBV20-1 to TRBJ1-5; 8 positions agree with TRBD1. V shed 2 bases and J 4 bases; nucleotides not matched to a gene: 10. The CDR3 is made up of 16 amino acids. Germline CDR1 and CDR2: DFQATT and SNEGSKA (reference sequence). The CDR3 sequence: CSARPTFWTGNQPQHF. The CDR3 DNA is TGCAGTGCTAGACCCACCTTTTGGACAGGGAATCAGCCCCAGCATTTT.

This clonotype was recorded at least ten times. The gene calls are TRBV12-3 or TRBV12-4 and TRBJ2-3, with TRBD2 matching 7 bases. The CDR3 runs 17 residues. The V segment lost 6 bases and the J segment 0 bases; nucleotides outside the gene matches: 12. The CDR3 nucleotides are TGTGCCAGCAGGACTGCTAAGCGGGATACTAGCACAGATACGCAGTATTTT. This sequence encodes CASRTAKRDTSTDTQYF.

A word on this clonotype: A much larger clone differs from this one at a single base, so this may be a read error. V and J are TRBV2 and TRBJ1-5; D not certain. The CDR3 spans 20 residues. V was trimmed by 2 bases and J by 0 bases, leaving 23 bases between them. Per germline, CDR1 SNHLY and CDR2 FYNNEI. Here the CDR3 reads CASSEFGKPMEEYSNQPQHF. CDR3 in DNA: TGTGCCAGCAGTGAATTTGGGAAACCTATGGAGGAGTATAGCAATCAGCCCCAGCATTTT.

This chain links TRBV7-9 with TRBJ2-1; D call uncertain. The CDR3 has 15 amino acids. The V end was cut by 2 bases, the J end by 3 bases, with 11 bases between. Germline values: CDR1 SEHNR, CDR2 FQNEAQ (reference sequence). CDR3 loop: CASSLLAGYYNEQFF. The CDR3 bases are TGTGCCAGCAGCTTACTGGCCGGGTACTACAATGAGCAGTTCTTC.

With regard to this clonotype: Sequence at one end of the junction differs from germline and may be a read error. V usage is TRBV7-9 and J usage is TRBJ2-1, with 12 bases lining up with TRBD1. Germline V CDR1 and CDR2: SEHNR, FQNEAQ (reference sequence). The CDR3 totals 16 residues. The CDR3 reads CVSSLSGTGGLNEQFF. CDR3 nucleotides: TGTGTCAGCAGCTTATCCGGGACAGGGGGCTTAAATGAGCAGTTCTTC.

The chain is built from TRBV27 and TRBJ1-5, with 7 bases that match TRBD1. This CDR3 region has 15 residues. Germline loops: CDR1 MNHEY, CDR2 SMNVEV (reference sequence). Trimming removed 5 bases from V and 8 bases from J; junction bases left unmatched: 12. The CDR3: CASSVRGALGEPQHF. The CDR3, as DNA: TGTGCCAGCAGTGTCAGGGGGGCCTTGGGGGAGCCCCAGCATTTT.

In its sample, this clonotype was seen many times. The chain is built from TRBV27 and TRBJ2-7; TRBD2 matches 8 bases. CDR1 and CDR2 (germline): MNHEY, SMNVEV (reference sequence). Unmatched junction bases numbered 5, after V lost 0 bases and J lost 4 bases. CDR3 length equals 15 residues. The CDR3 nucleotides are TGTGCCAGCAGTTTATCGTTCAGCGGGAGTTACGAGCAGTACTTC. It codes for CASSLSFSGSYEQYF.

This clonotype was counted between two and nine times. The V call is TRBV14, the J call TRBJ1-1, with D tentatively TRBD1 (5 bases). The length of the CDR3 is 16 residues. Germline V lookup: CDR1 SGHDN, CDR2 FVKESK. The V gene lost 3 bases and the J gene lost 0 bases, with 14 bases spanning the gap. The CDR3 sequence is CASSQRGGYMNTEAFF. As DNA, the CDR3 is TGTGCCAGCAGCCAGCGGGGCGGATACATGAACACTGAAGCTTTCTTT. The full variable domain, in which reference TRBV14 and TRBJ1-1 provide the parts outside the CDR3, is EAGVTQFPSHSVIEKGQTVTLRCDPISGHDNLYWYRRVMGKEIKFLLHFVKESKQDESGMPNNRFLAERTGGTYSTLKVQPAELEDSGVYFCASSQRGGYMNTEAFFGQGTRLTVV.

This clonotype was found many times. CDR3 in amino acids: CASSPGQKIYNEQFF. CDR3 bases: TGTGCCAGCTCACCGGGACAAAAAATCTACAATGAGCAGTTCTTC. The chain joins TRBV18 to TRBJ2-1, with D perhaps TRBD1 (6 bases). Deletions cut 3 bases from V and 3 bases from J, with 12 bases between. The CDR3 is 15 residues long. Germline CDR1 is KGHSH and CDR2 is LQKENI. The complete variable domain, with remaining parts taken from reference TRBV18 and TRBJ2-1, reads NAGVMQNPRHLVRRRGQEARLRCSPMKGHSHVYWYRQLPEEGLKFMVYLQKENIIDESGMPKERFSAEFPKEGPSILRIQQVVRGDSAAYFCASSPGQKIYNEQFFGPGTRLTVL.